The source of this T cell receptor beta chain is a study of shared clonotypes between healthy human individuals. Whole-study results and caveats: Specimens sampled were limited to blood, with tissue repertoires likely differing.

For sorted subsets, approximately 0.2 ug DNA per replicate equaled about 30,000 T cell genomes. Profiled with immunoSEQ multiplex PCR; TCRdb holds only in-frame clones, not every one. Of about 680,000 clones in the sample, 74% were seen once. CDR3 length equals 18 residues. From germline, CDR1 is SGHTA and CDR2 FQGTGA. The V gene end was trimmed by 5 bases and the J gene end by 7 bases; junction bases not matched to a gene: 17. About this clone itself: Antigen: not known.

Donors were healthy HIV-negative adults without recently reported acute infections or vaccinations. Researchers partitioned CD4+ cells into CD45RA+ naive and CD45RA-negative memory subsets. This sequence joins TRBV7-3 and TRBJ2-5; 12 positions agree with TRBD1. Material for sequencing was memory CD4+ T cells sorted from blood. Subset described: CD45RA-negative fraction. This receptor was taken from a woman under 40 in good health. DNA of the CDR3: TGTGCCAGCAGCCCCACCGCTCCCGGGACAGGGGGCGCGGTGACCCAGTACTTC. Translation gives CASSPTAPGTGGAVTQYF. Complete variable domain (other parts from reference TRBV7-3 and TRBJ2-5): GAGVSQTPSNKVTEKGKYVELRCDPISGHTALYWYRQSLGQGPEFLIYFQGTGAADDSGLPNDRFFAVRPEGSVSTLKIQRTERGDSAVYLCASSPTAPGTGGAVTQYFGPGTRLLVL.